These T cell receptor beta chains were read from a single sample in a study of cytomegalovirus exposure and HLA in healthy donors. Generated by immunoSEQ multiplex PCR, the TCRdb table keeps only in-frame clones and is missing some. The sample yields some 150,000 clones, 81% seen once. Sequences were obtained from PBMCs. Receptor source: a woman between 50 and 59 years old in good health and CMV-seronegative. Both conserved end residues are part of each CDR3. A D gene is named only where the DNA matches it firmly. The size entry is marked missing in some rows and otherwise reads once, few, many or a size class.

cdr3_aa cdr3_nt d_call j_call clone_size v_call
CASSVTSTGETQYF TGTGCCAGCAGCGTAACTAGCACGGGGGAGACCCAGTACTTC . TRBJ2-5 . TRBV9
CASSLRTSGGPTDTQYF TGCGCCAGCAGCCTTCGGACTAGCGGGGGGCCCACAGATACGCAGTATTTT TRBD2 TRBJ2-3 . TRBV5-1
CAISGLAGSYEQYF TGTGCCATCAGTGGACTAGCGGGCTCCTACGAGCAGTACTTC TRBD2 TRBJ2-7 . TRBV10-3
CASSPGTPTLANEKLFF TGTGCCAGCAGCCCCGGGACACCAACTTTGGCTAATGAAAAACTGTTTTTT . TRBJ1-4 . TRBV4-2
CASVRTGKLGSQPQHF TGTGCCAGCGTTAGGACAGGGAAACTCGGAAGTCAGCCCCAGCATTTT TRBD1 TRBJ1-5 few TRBV5-8
CATSRDRLAGLNEQFF TGTGCCACCAGCAGAGATCGCTTAGCGGGCCTCAATGAGCAGTTCTTC TRBD2 TRBJ2-1 . TRBV15
CASSEGFEGGSSYNEQFF TGTGCCAGCAGTGAAGGATTCGAGGGGGGGAGCTCCTACAATGAGCAGTTCTTC . TRBJ2-1 . TRBV25-1
CASSLAGTDTEAFF TGTGCCAGCAGCTTAGCAGGGACAGACACTGAAGCTTTCTTT TRBD1 TRBJ1-1 . TRBV7-2
CASSLGPAGKDEKLFF TGCGCCAGCAGCTTGGGGCCGGCAGGGAAGGATGAAAAACTGTTTTTT . TRBJ1-4 . TRBV5-1
CASSPAGGSSTDTQYF TGTGCCAGCAGCCCGGCGGGTGGGTCTAGCACAGATACGCAGTATTTT . TRBJ2-3 . TRBV7-2
CASTPDGYGYTF TGTGCCAGCACTCCTGACGGGTATGGCTACACCTTC . TRBJ1-2 once TRBV7-3
CAWAGGRGGYTF TGTGCCTGGGCAGGGGGCAGAGGTGGCTACACCTTC TRBD1 TRBJ1-2 . TRBV30
CASSWTGNYGYTF TGTGCCAGCAGTTGGACAGGGAACTATGGCTACACCTTC TRBD1 TRBJ1-2 once TRBV27
CASSPTSGRLEQYF TGTGCCAGCAGCCCGACTAGCGGGAGGTTAGAGCAGTACTTC TRBD2 TRBJ2-7 . TRBV11-2
CASRKPGQETQYF TGTGCCAGCAGGAAGCCGGGCCAAGAGACCCAGTACTTC . TRBJ2-5 . TRBV6-6
CASSLRAEGSAFF TGTGCCAGCAGCTTACGAGCCGAGGGCTCGGCTTTCTTT . TRBJ1-1 . TRBV5-8
CASSPLSQTQYF TGTGCCAGCAGCCCTCTCAGTCAGACCCAGTACTTC . TRBJ2-5 . TRBV11-1
CSASKQNEQFF TGCAGTGCTAGTAAACAAAATGAGCAGTTCTTC . TRBJ2-1 . TRBV20-1
CASSLSGQSYEQYF TGTGCCAGCAGCTTGTCGGGACAGTCGTACGAGCAGTACTTC TRBD1 TRBJ2-7 . TRBV5-4
CASSFDRGATDTQYF TGTGCCAGCAGTTTTGACAGGGGGGCGACAGATACGCAGTATTTT TRBD1 TRBJ2-3 . TRBV28